This TCR beta chain was profiled in a study of T cell changes during pregnancy in multiple sclerosis. Some clones are missing from TCRdb's copy, which holds only in-frame ones; the method was immunoSEQ multiplex PCR. The table shows approximately 23,000 clones, with more than 85% occurring only once. Germline lookup yields CDR1 MNHNY and CDR2 SVGAGI (reference sequence). V shed 2 bases and J shed 9 bases, with 11 bases lying between them. The CDR3 loop spans 13 amino acids. This chain links TRBV6-6 with TRBJ2-1, with D perhaps TRBD2 (5 bases). The input for sequencing was CD4+ T cells from peripheral blood mononuclear cells, taken after pregnancy. The clonotype originates from a female donor in good health, enrolled as a control in a pregnancy study. The CDR3 is CASSYGPRVEQFF. The CDR3, as DNA: TGTGCCAGCAGTTACGGACCGCGGGTTGAGCAGTTCTTC.